This T cell receptor (beta chain) is drawn from a study of blood T cell repertoires in COVID-19. Background on the study: The study drew acute and convalescent COVID-19 samples from the United States, Italy and Spain. PBMCs, B-cell-depleted T cells, or T cells were the source of the cDNA or gDNA that made up the material.

TCRdb's copy holds only in-frame clones and misses some; the assay was immunoSEQ multiplex PCR. The repertoire includes about 170,000 clones, about 83% of them detected once, and around 2.7% sits in the top ten. V was clipped by 7 bases and J by 2 bases, with 14 bases between them. CDR1 is MDHEN, CDR2 SYDVKM, per germline. The CDR3 consists of 14 residues. The chain employs TRBV28 and TRBJ1-1, with D tentatively TRBD1 (6 bases). This receptor was obtained from an elderly woman with COVID-19, enrolled during active disease. Material for sequencing was peripheral blood. The CDR3 loop reads CASKSWTVNTEAFF. In nucleotides, the CDR3 is TGTGCCAGCAAATCCTGGACAGTAAACACTGAAGCTTTCTTT.